The T cell receptor beta chain described here comes from a study of beta chain features in type 1 diabetes. Study-level points and caveats: TCRB CDR3s from Type 1 diabetes patients were moderately but significantly shorter in all four CD4+ subsets. Relative to healthy donors, patients appeared to have naive, central memory and Treg TCRB repertoires that were more similar.

The CDR3 length is 15 residues. With 10 bases removed from V and 3 bases from J, the gap between germline ends came to 22 bases. The germline CDR1 and CDR2 sequences are MNHEY and SMNVEV (reference sequence). The isolated RNA, all of it, was reverse transcribed, so expressed TCRB transcripts were what got sequenced. Clones were sequenced by immunoSEQ multiplex PCR, and TCRdb holds only the in-frame ones, with some missing. The data contain a few hundred thousand clones, roughly 12% of them singletons. It was one heparinised blood draw, averaging around 100 mL, that each donor gave. A remark on this clone: Its antigen remains unidentified.

The clonotype originates from a woman aged 18-30 years with type 1 diabetes. Sequencing was done on a sample of naive CD4+ T cells from blood. The chain is built from TRBV27 and TRBJ2-7, with D possibly being TRBD1 (6 bases). The CDR3 protein is CATLYSRGSLYEQYF. CDR3 bases: TGTGCCACACTTTACTCGAGGGGGTCTCTCTACGAGCAGTACTTC.